The next 22 T cell receptor beta chains were all read from a single sample in a study of cytomegalovirus exposure and HLA in healthy donors. Researchers ran the PCR with 60 Vbeta and 13 Jbeta primers. Method: immunoSEQ multiplex PCR; TCRdb's copy keeps in-frame clones and lacks some. The table includes 200,000 or so clones, 60% to 85% detected once. What was sequenced was PBMCs. Every receptor here comes from a man aged 35 to 55 in good health and CMV-seronegative.

As for this clone: The limits of the CDR3 on the DNA are not certain, so only TCRdb's listed CDR3 is given. The chain employs TRBV7-2 and TRBJ1-1. Including both end residues, the CDR3 is 12 amino acids long. The V gene's germline CDR1 is SGHTA and CDR2 FQGNSA. CDR3 sequence reads: CASSSGWGGGNF.

The V and J genes are TRBV6-5 and TRBJ2-1; no firm D call. Germline V gene data show CDR1 as MNHEY and CDR2 as SVGAGI. The CDR3 length is 16 residues. Trimming removed 0 bases at V and 3 bases at J, with 12 bases between. CDR3 region: CASSYSGGTLYNEQFF. CDR3 nucleotide sequence: TGTGCCAGCAGTTACTCAGGCGGCACCCTCTACAATGAGCAGTTCTTC.

The chain uses TRBV13 and TRBJ2-3, with 7 positions matching TRBD2. Looked up from germline, CDR1 is PRHDT and CDR2 is FYEKMQ (reference sequence). Losses at the gene ends were 8 bases for V and 2 bases for J; bases not matched to a gene: 7. CDR3 length: 14 residues. CDR3 nucleotides: TGTGCCAGCCAGCGGGATCTAGTCACAGATACGCAGTATTTT. Translation: CASQRDLVTDTQYF.

This clone was seen once. The CDR3 DNA sequence: TGTGCCAGCAGCCCGACAGGGGGCAGGGAGACCCAGTACTTC. Translated, it gives CASSPTGGRETQYF. The chain recombines TRBV5-4 with TRBJ2-5; 10 bases fit TRBD1. Germline lookup yields CDR1 SGHNT and CDR2 YYREEE (reference sequence). Losses at the gene ends were 4 bases for V and 5 bases for J; bases not matched to a gene: 5. This CDR3 is built from 14 residues.

This clone was seen just once. The genes are TRBV6-4 and TRBJ1-3, with 7 bases aligning to TRBD1. CDR1 is MRHNA, CDR2 SNTAGT, per germline. Losses at the gene ends were 6 bases for V and 2 bases for J; bases not matched to a gene: 13. The CDR3 totals 17 residues. The CDR3 sequence is CASRTGGGSRTGNTIYF. The CDR3 nucleotides read TGTGCCAGCAGGACCGGAGGGGGCAGCAGGACTGGAAACACCATATATTTT.

The chain links TRBV27 to TRBJ2-1, with D perhaps TRBD1 (5 bases). CDR3 length: 13 residues. Germline V CDR1 and CDR2: MNHEY, SMNVEV (reference sequence). The V and J ends lost 2 bases and 5 bases respectively, with 7 bases between them. The CDR3 spells CASSLVGDNEQFF. The CDR3 coding sequence is TGTGCCAGCAGTTTAGTAGGGGACAATGAGCAGTTCTTC.

The J gene is TRBJ2-7, the V gene TRBV28; D is possibly TRBD2 (5 bases). Germline V gene lookup returns CDR1 MDHEN and CDR2 SYDVKM. V lost 6 bases and J lost 0, with 15 bases in between. The CDR3 spans 15 residues. CDR3 bases: TGTGCCAGCAGCCCCGGAGGAGGCAGCTCCTACGAGCAGTACTTC. It yields the protein CASSPGGGSSYEQYF.

This clone was found a few times. In nucleotides, the CDR3 is TGCGCCAGCAGTGAACCCGGGACAGGGAGCTCCTACGAGCAGTACTTC. Translating it yields CASSEPGTGSSYEQYF. The chain employs TRBV10-2 and TRBJ2-7, with TRBD1 matching over 9 bases. V dropped 3 bases and J dropped 0; count of bases not matched to a gene: 6. This CDR3 spans 16 amino acids. Germline V gene lookup returns CDR1 WSHSY and CDR2 SAAADI.

This clone was detected ten times or more. J is TRBJ2-7 and V is TRBV9; D uncertain. The CDR3 sequence is 14 residues long. V was shortened by 0 bases and J by 3 bases, with 10 bases between the two germline ends. In germline, CDR1 is SGDLS, CDR2 YYNGEE. The CDR3 loop reads CASSVGIANYEQYF. DNA for the CDR3: TGTGCCAGCAGCGTAGGAATAGCTAACTACGAGCAGTACTTC.

V and J are TRBV29-1 and TRBJ2-7; possible D gene TRBD2, 6 bases. The CDR3 has 13 residues. The germline gives CDR1 SQVTM, CDR2 ANQGSEA. V was clipped by 4 bases and J by 2 bases, with 12 bases between them. DNA of the CDR3: TGCAGCGTTGTCGGGGGTAAGGCCTACGAGCAGTACTTC. Its translation is CSVVGGKAYEQYF.

This chain uses TRBV5-1 with TRBJ1-1; D is unresolved. V was cut by 2 bases and J by 2 bases, with 7 bases left in between. Germline V gene sequence: CDR1 SGHRS, CDR2 YFSETQ. The CDR3 runs to 13 residues. The CDR3 nucleotides are TGCGCCAGCAGCTTCGATAGTAACACTGAAGCTTTCTTT. Translated: CASSFDSNTEAFF.

This rearrangement joins TRBV29-1 to TRBJ2-1, with TRBD2 identical over 12 bases. Germline V gene lookup returns CDR1 SQVTM and CDR2 ANQGSEA. The CDR3 contains 16 residues. V shed 6 bases and J 0 bases; nucleotides not matched to a gene: 6. CDR3 in DNA: TGCAGCGTCCTTGGACTAGCGGGATTCTCCTACAATGAGCAGTTCTTC. Its translation is CSVLGLAGFSYNEQFF.

The chain couples TRBV28 to TRBJ1-1; 10 bases agree with TRBD1. The CDR3 has 13 residues. V trimming: 8 bases; J trimming: 7 bases; junction bases outside the gene matches: 7. Looked up from germline, CDR1 is MDHEN and CDR2 is SYDVKM. CDR3 region: CASGDRGRFEAFF. The CDR3 nucleotides are TGTGCCAGCGGTGACAGGGGGCGGTTTGAAGCTTTCTTT.

The chain couples TRBV9 to TRBJ2-1; unclear D gene. CDR3 length: 11 amino acids. Germline V gene lookup returns CDR1 SGDLS and CDR2 YYNGEE. Deletions cut 4 bases from V and 6 bases from J, with 5 bases between. CDR3 DNA: TGTGCCAGCAGCCCCCTCAATGAGCAGTTCTTC. As protein: CASSPLNEQFF.

The chain joins TRBV9 to TRBJ2-1; 12 bases line up with TRBD2. V was clipped by 1 base and J by 10 bases; unmatched bases: 3. This CDR3 contains 14 residues. Germline V gene sequence: CDR1 SGDLS, CDR2 YYNGEE. CDR3 nucleotides: TGTGCCAGCAGCGTAACTGGGACTAGCGGGGAGCAGTTCTTC. It is translated as CASSVTGTSGEQFF.

The rearrangement joins TRBV2 to TRBJ1-2; D is uncertain. Trimming cost V 5 bases and J 0 bases, with 10 bases left between them. The V gene's germline CDR1 is SNHLY and CDR2 FYNNEI. The CDR3 has 14 amino acids. This CDR3 reads CASSRGLSNYGYTF. For the CDR3, the DNA is TGTGCCAGCAGTCGCGGCCTCTCTAACTATGGCTACACCTTC.

V and J are TRBV13 and TRBJ2-1; 14 bases fit TRBD2. V was pared by 4 bases and J by 8 bases, with 10 bases of the junction left unmatched. The CDR3 extends over 17 amino acids. The germline V gene encodes CDR1 PRHDT and CDR2 FYEKMQ (reference sequence). CDR3 DNA: TGTGCCAGCAGCTACCCGACTAGCGGGAGGGCCGTTGATGAGCAGTTCTTC. Protein sequence: CASSYPTSGRAVDEQFF.

The chain carries TRBV19 and TRBJ2-7, with D perhaps TRBD2 (7 bases). The V end lost 10 bases, the J end lost 5 bases, and 27 bases lay between the germline ends. The CDR3 is 16 residues long. The germline CDR1 and CDR2 sequences are LNHDA and SQIVND (reference sequence). DNA for the CDR3: TGTGCCACCCAGGAAGGGGGGAGGGGGGGGGTCGACGAGCAGTACTTC. It translates to CATQEGGRGGVDEQYF.

V is TRBV5-5 and J is TRBJ1-3; 8 bases are a match to TRBD1. CDR3 length: 16 amino acids. Losses at the gene ends were 1 base for V and 0 bases for J; bases not matched to a gene: 3. Germline CDR1 and CDR2: SGHKS and YYEKEE (reference sequence). The CDR3 DNA is TGTGCCAGCAGCTTGCAGGGGGCGATCTCTGGAAACACCATATATTTT. Amino acids: CASSLQGAISGNTIYF. The whole variable domain, filled in from reference TRBV5-5 and TRBJ1-3, reads DAGVTQSPTHLIKTRGQQVTLRCSPISGHKSVSWYQQVLGQGPQFIFQYYEKEERGRGNFPDRFSARQFPNYSSELNVNALLLGDSALYLCASSLQGAISGNTIYFGEGSWLTVV.

The rearrangement links TRBV2 to TRBJ2-2; 7 bases are a match to TRBD2. The germline CDR1 and CDR2 sequences are SNHLY and FYNNEI. The CDR3 is 14 residues long. The V and J ends lost 8 bases and 6 bases, in that order; junction bases with no gene match: 9. CDR3 loop: CASQGGEPPGELFF. The DNA for the CDR3 is TGTGCCAGCCAGGGAGGGGAGCCACCCGGGGAGCTGTTTTTT.

This chain links TRBV11-2 with TRBJ1-1; the D is unclear. The V end was cut by 6 bases, the J end by 1 base, with 9 bases between. The CDR3 runs 13 residues. Germline V gives CDR1 SGHAT, CDR2 FQNNGV. CDR3 sequence (DNA): TGTGCCAGCAGGGGCAACGCGAACACTGAAGCTTTCTTT. Translating gives CASRGNANTEAFF.

The genes are TRBV5-1 and TRBJ2-1, with 12 bases matching TRBD2. The CDR3 runs to 17 residues. V shed 0 bases, J shed 0 bases, and the junction held 1 base outside the gene matches. Germline V gene sequence: CDR1 SGHRS, CDR2 YFSETQ. CDR3 coding DNA: TGCGCCAGCAGCTTGGGGACTAGCGGGACCTCCTACAATGAGCAGTTCTTC. Translating gives CASSLGTSGTSYNEQFF.